These T cell receptor beta chains were read from a single sample in a study of OX40 agonist ivuxolimab in advanced cancers. Sequencing used immunoSEQ multiplex PCR; TCRdb keeps in-frame clones, though not all of them. The repertoire consists of about 98,000 clones, with 90% to 95% occurring once and the leading ten covering roughly 0.26%. The sequenced sample was CD4+ or CD8+ T cells sorted from blood, obtained in a trial of the OX40 agonist ivuxolimab. The receptors come from an adult with an advanced solid tumor such as melanoma, head and neck, liver or kidney cancer. Both conserved end residues are part of each CDR3. A D gene is named only where the DNA matches it firmly. Only part of the rows carry a size: once, few, many, or a class if the clone is expanded.

J gene,clone size,V gene,D gene,CDR3 protein,CDR3 DNA
TRBJ2-3,.,TRBV23-1,.,CASSRRDIRQYF,TGCGCCAGCAGTCGTCGGGACATACGGCAGTATTTT
TRBJ2-1,.,TRBV15,.,CATSLDRLVRQFF,TGTGCCACCAGCCTCGATCGGCTAGTCCGGCAGTTCTTC
TRBJ1-1,.,TRBV27,.,CASSLRTVPGMRIAFF,TGTGCCAGCAGTTTAAGAACAGTACCGGGGATGAGGATCGCTTTCTTT
TRBJ2-2,.,TRBV28,.,CASSFGQGELFF,TGTGCCAGCAGTTTCGGGCAGGGGGAGCTGTTTTTT
TRBJ1-2,once,TRBV6-6,TRBD1,CAIWTGRFGGYTF,TGTGCCATTTGGACAGGGAGGTTTGGTGGCTACACCTTC
TRBJ1-2,.,TRBV18,TRBD1,CASSPGTGGPDYTF,TGTGCCAGCTCACCCGGGACAGGGGGGCCAGACTACACCTTC
TRBJ2-1,.,TRBV28,TRBD2,CASSLRTSSYNEQFF,TGTGCCAGCAGTTTACGGACTAGCAGCTACAATGAGCAGTTCTTC
TRBJ1-6,.,TRBV4-3,.,CASSRDQDNSPLHF,TGCGCCAGCAGTCGGGACCAAGACAATTCACCCCTCCACTTT
TRBJ1-5,.,TRBV30,.,CAWSRPNQPQHF,TGTGCCTGGAGTAGACCTAATCAGCCCCAGCATTTT
TRBJ1-3,.,TRBV23-1,.,CASSQSWHQPGNTIYF,TGCGCCAGCAGTCAATCGTGGCACCAGCCTGGAAACACCATATATTTT
TRBJ2-5,few,TRBV28,.,CASSSPGRYQETQYF,TGTGCCAGCAGTTCCCCCGGCAGGTACCAAGAGACCCAGTACTTC
TRBJ2-1,.,TRBV2,.,CASSIYNEQFF,TGTGCCAGCAGCATCTACAATGAGCAGTTCTTC
TRBJ1-6,.,TRBV15,.,CATSRPGVSYNSPLHF,TGTGCCACCAGCAGGCCAGGAGTGTCCTATAATTCACCCCTCCACTTT
TRBJ1-1,.,TRBV11-3,.,CASSLDPTKIEPFF,TGTGCCAGCAGCTTAGACCCCACCAAGATCGAACCTTTCTTT
TRBJ2-1,.,TRBV4-1,TRBD2,CASSQVFIRVASGSSYNEQFF,TGCGCCAGCAGCCAAGTCTTTATACGGGTGGCTAGCGGGAGCTCCTACAATGAGCAGTTCTTC
TRBJ2-3,.,TRBV5-5,TRBD2,CASSYPRGGGGTDTQYF,TGTGCCAGCAGCTACCCCCGGGGGGGCGGTGGAACAGATACGCAGTATTTT
TRBJ1-5,.,TRBV7-9,.,CASSLQGSNQPQHF,TGTGCCAGCAGCTTACAGGGGAGCAATCAGCCCCAGCATTTT
TRBJ2-1,few,TRBV6-6,.,CASKGVYNEQFF,TGTGCCAGCAAGGGGGTTTACAATGAGCAGTTCTTC
TRBJ2-6,once,TRBV7-3,TRBD2,CASSPIAGVGRDGANVLTF,TGTGCCAGCAGCCCTATAGCGGGAGTGGGTCGGGACGGGGCCAACGTCCTGACTTTC
TRBJ2-1,.,TRBV5-5,TRBD2,CASSPSGRARDEQFF,TGTGCCAGCAGCCCTAGCGGGAGGGCCCGCGATGAGCAGTTCTTC
TRBJ2-3,.,TRBV7-3,.,CASSSSTDTQYF,TGTGCCAGCAGCTCGAGCACAGATACGCAGTATTTT
TRBJ2-1,.,TRBV6-5,.,CASSSGAKGPYNEQFF,TGTGCCAGCAGTTCCGGGGCGAAAGGCCCCTACAATGAGCAGTTCTTC
TRBJ1-2,.,TRBV11-3,.,CASSLGGRPNYGYTF,TGTGCCAGCAGCTTAGGTGGTAGACCCAACTATGGCTACACCTTC
TRBJ1-5,.,TRBV29-1,.,CSARNLNQPQHF,TGCAGCGCCCGGAACCTCAATCAGCCCCAGCATTTT
TRBJ1-5,.,TRBV29-1,.,CSAPPGKQPQHF,TGCAGCGCACCGCCGGGAAAGCAGCCCCAGCATTTT
TRBJ2-2,.,TRBV21-1,.,CASSARPSNTGELFF,TGTGCCAGCAGCGCCCGGCCTTCGAACACCGGGGAGCTGTTTTTT
TRBJ2-5,.,TRBV6-6,TRBD2,CASSYSFRLAEETQYF,TGTGCCAGCAGTTACTCATTTAGACTAGCGGAAGAGACCCAGTACTTC
TRBJ1-5,.,TRBV2,TRBD1,CASSKDRAGHQPQHF,TGTGCCAGCAGTAAGGACAGGGCAGGTCATCAGCCCCAGCATTTT
TRBJ1-6,.,TRBV16,.,CASSQDEYSPLHF,TGTGCCAGCAGCCAAGATGAGTATTCACCCCTCCACTTT
TRBJ1-3,.,TRBV30,.,CAWSSGNTIYF,TGTGCCTGGAGCTCTGGAAACACCATATATTTT
TRBJ1-5,.,TRBV30,.,CAWRGRSGLTYSNQPQHF,TGTGCCTGGAGAGGCCGGTCAGGCCTTACCTATAGCAATCAGCCCCAGCATTTT
TRBJ1-2,.,TRBV6-6,.,CASSSGVGYTF,TGTGCCAGCAGTTCCGGGGTTGGCTACACCTTC
TRBJ2-3,.,TRBV15,.,CATSNRDTQYF,TGTGCCACCTCCAACAGGGATACGCAGTATTTT
TRBJ1-2,.,TRBV2,.,CASSEGGGRTYGYTF,TGTGCCAGCAGTGAAGGGGGAGGGCGGACCTATGGCTACACCTTC
TRBJ2-2,.,TRBV5-6,TRBD1,CASSSLGTGNTGELFF,TGTGCCAGCAGCTCGTTGGGGACAGGGAACACCGGGGAGCTGTTTTTT
TRBJ2-4,.,TRBV5-1,TRBD2,CASSGGDPADIQYF,TGCGCCAGCAGCGGGGGGGACCCGGCGGACATTCAGTACTTC
TRBJ1-5,.,TRBV18,TRBD1,CASSPRQGGRNQPQHF,TGTGCCAGCTCACCTCGACAGGGGGGACGCAATCAGCCCCAGCATTTT
TRBJ2-3,.,TRBV30,TRBD2,CAWRPGLADRTDTQYF,TGTGCCTGGAGACCGGGACTAGCGGACCGCACAGATACGCAGTATTTT
TRBJ1-1,.,TRBV5-1,.,CASSWTLGRRTEAFF,TGCGCCAGCAGCTGGACCTTGGGGAGGCGCACTGAAGCTTTCTTT
TRBJ1-3,.,TRBV6-5,.,CASSHSGNTIYF,TGTGCCAGCAGTCACTCTGGAAACACCATATATTTT
TRBJ2-2,.,TRBV6-5,.,CASSVTNTGELFF,TGTGCCAGCAGTGTGACGAACACCGGGGAGCTGTTTTTT
TRBJ1-6,.,TRBV2,.,CASSLGVNSPLHF,TGTGCCAGCAGCCTGGGGGTCAATTCACCCCTCCACTTT
TRBJ2-1,.,TRBV15,.,CAITSRLTSFNEQFF,TGTGCCATAACCTCACGACTAACCTCCTTTAATGAGCAGTTCTTC
TRBJ1-1,.,TRBV28,.,CASSTLKGGTNTEAFF,TGTGCCAGCAGCACCTTAAAGGGGGGGACGAACACTGAAGCTTTCTTT
TRBJ1-2,.,TRBV29-1,.,CSVYRRHGYTF,TGCAGCGTTTATCGGCGGCATGGCTACACCTTC